This TCR beta chain was observed in a study of blood T cell repertoires in COVID-19. Trimming stripped 4 bases from V and 5 bases from J, with 6 bases between. Germline V gene data show CDR1 as SNHLY and CDR2 as FYNNEI. This CDR3 is built from 11 residues. The sample holds one count of this clone. The assay was immunoSEQ multiplex PCR, and TCRdb's table has in-frame clones only and misses some. Of tens of thousands of clones in the sample, about 82% were seen once. V and J are TRBV2 and TRBJ2-7; D unclear. The sequence was collected from a man aged 80 or over with active or convalescent COVID-19. Specimen: peripheral blood. The CDR3 sequence: CASSAVHEQYF. CDR3 nucleotide sequence: TGTGCCAGCAGTGCGGTACACGAGCAGTACTTC. Full variable domain (outside the CDR3, taken from reference TRBV2 and TRBJ2-7): EPEVTQTPSHQVTQMGQEVILRCVPISNHLYFYWYRQILGQKVEFLVSFYNNEISEKSEIFDDQFSVERPDGSNFTLKIRSTKLEDSAMYFCASSAVHEQYFGPGTRLTVT.